The present entry profiles one T cell receptor beta chain with its context. The sample comes from a study of blood T cell repertoires in COVID-19. Assay used: immunoSEQ multiplex PCR; TCRdb lists only in-frame clones, some missing. The profile covers 200,000 to 300,000 clones, with 87% appearing a single time and roughly 7.8% taken by the ten largest. Germline-derived CDR1 and CDR2 are PRHDT and FYEKMQ (reference sequence). Trimming left V 3 bases short and J 6 bases short, with 14 bases between. The CDR3 contains 15 residues. Sequenced input: peripheral blood. The chain is built from TRBV13 and TRBJ1-4, with D maybe TRBD1 (6 bases). This sequence originates from a man aged 55-75 years who had recovered from COVID-19. CDR3 nucleotides: TGTGCCAGCAGCTTTCTACAGGGTTCTGATGAAAAACTGTTTTTT. Encoded protein: CASSFLQGSDEKLFF.